The 20 T cell receptor beta chains below were found in one sample sequenced in a study of tumor and adjacent non-tumor tissue in lung cancer. RNA was extracted from bulk tissue without any cell sorting. More than 3 cm separated this lung sample from the edge of the tumor. Three rounds of nested PCR, following a modified ARM-PCR protocol, produced the TCRbeta library. TCRdb itself ran the multiplex PCR reads through MiXCR, one entry per CDR3 protein. The sample yields some 80,000 distinct CDR3 sequences, over 65% seen once. The sample was distant non-tumor lung tissue. The receptors shown here come from a man between 65 and 85 years old with non-small cell lung cancer.

As to this clonotype: A read error may produce the germline difference seen at one junction end. The chain employs TRBV5-4 and TRBJ2-7, with D perhaps given as TRBD1 or TRBD2 (5 bases each). The CDR3 extends over 15 amino acids. Per germline, CDR1 SGHNT and CDR2 YYREEE (reference sequence). DNA for the CDR3: TGTGCCAGCAGTTTGGGACCGGGACCGACCTGCAAGCAGTACTTC. It is translated as CASSLGPGPTCKQYF.

With regard to this clonotype: Lacking the conserved final phenylalanine or tryptophan, this CDR3 likely reflects a read error. The gene calls are TRBV6-6 and TRBJ1-1; no clear D gene. The CDR3 extends over 14 amino acids. Germline CDR1 and CDR2: MNHNY and SVGAGI (reference sequence). This CDR3 reads CVSSSLGLNTEAFL. As DNA, the CDR3 is TGTGTCAGTAGTTCGTTGGGATTAAACACTGAAGCTTTCCTT.

A remark on this clonotype: Relative to the germline gene, one junction end is altered; a read error may explain this. Here the CDR3 reads CVSSFRDRTLNTDVFF. The CDR3 nucleotides read TGTGTCAGCAGCTTCCGGGACAGAACCCTGAACACTGATGTTTTCTTC. V usage is TRBV11-3 and J usage is TRBJ1-1, with 7 nucleotides matching TRBD1. The CDR3 spans 16 residues. Germline loops: CDR1 SGHNT, CDR2 YENEEA.

In the case of this clonotype: This likely comes from a read error, as the CDR3 has no conserved phenylalanine or tryptophan at its end. The chain carries TRBV29-1 and TRBJ2-7, with D maybe TRBD2 (5 bases). The CDR3 sequence is 14 residues long. Germline CDR1 SQVTM, CDR2 ANQGSEA. The DNA for the CDR3 is TGCAGCCTTGAAAGGGCGGGTCCGACCTACGAGCAGTACTAC. Encoded protein: CSLERAGPTYEQYY.

On this clonotype: An end of the junction does not agree with germline; a read error may underlie this. The V and J genes are TRBV5-1 and TRBJ1-1, with D perhaps TRBD1 (5 bases). Per germline, CDR1 SGHRS and CDR2 YFSETQ. This CDR3 comprises 16 residues. CDR3 coding DNA: TGCGCCAGCAACCGGGGGGAGGCCGAGGGGAACACTGAAGTTTTCTTT. Protein product: CASNRGEAEGNTEVFF.

Comments on this clonotype: This sequence may be a read error, since a much larger clone differs from it by one base. The gene calls are TRBV7-8 and TRBJ2-7; tentatively, D is TRBD1 (5 bases). There are 16 residues in the CDR3. The germline CDR1 and CDR2 sequences are SGHVS and FQNEAQ. The CDR3 DNA reads as TGTACCAGCAGCTTAGCTTTGGCGCAGGGCACCTACGAGCAGTACTTC. It is translated as CTSSLALAQGTYEQYF.

On this clonotype itself: One junction end does not reproduce the germline sequence, and a read error may be involved. J is TRBJ2-2 and V is TRBV11-2; TRBD2 might be the D (5 bases). CDR1 SGHAT and CDR2 FQNNGV come from the germline V gene. The CDR3 loop spans 15 amino acids. Here the CDR3 reads CASSPGVLNTGEPFF. DNA of the CDR3: TGTGCCAGCAGTCCCGGGGTACTGAACACCGGGGAGCCGTTTTTT.

This clonotype appeared once. The chain joins TRBV12-3 or TRBV12-4 to TRBJ2-2, with a tentative D call TRBD2 (5 bases). Trimming shortened V by 9 bases and J by 8 bases, and 22 bases separated the two germline ends. The CDR3 covers 15 residues. CDR3: CARSPQHGNAGELFF. In DNA, the CDR3 is TGTGCCAGGAGTCCCCAACACGGGAACGCAGGGGAGCTGTTTTTT.

A remark on this clonotype: A junction boundary mismatches the germline segment, possibly from a read error. The chain combines TRBV6-1 with TRBJ2-1, with 8 nucleotides matching TRBD1. This CDR3 comprises 15 residues. The V gene's germline CDR1 is MNHNS and CDR2 SASEGT. CDR3 sequence (DNA): TGTGCCAGCAGACAGGGGGTGTTAATGCACAATGAGCAGCTCTTC. Translation gives CASRQGVLMHNEQLF.

The chain links TRBV24-1 to TRBJ2-2; the D is unclear. The V and J ends lost 3 bases and 6 bases respectively, with 10 bases between them. Germline V gene sequence: CDR1 KGHDR, CDR2 SFDVKD. This CDR3 region has 14 residues. The DNA for the CDR3 is TGTGCCACCAGTGATCCCAGTTTTCCCGGGGAGCTGTTTTTT. Its protein product is CATSDPSFPGELFF.

This clonotype was seen more than once but under ten times. This could be a read error, since a much larger clone is one nucleotide away. The V and J genes are TRBV6-5 and TRBJ2-2; weak D call: TRBD2 (5 bases). There are 16 residues in the CDR3. Per germline, CDR1 MNHEY and CDR2 SVGAGI. The CDR3 protein is CASSHSGQINTGDLFF. The CDR3 DNA reads as TGTGCCAGCAGCCACTCGGGCCAGATTAACACCGGGGATCTGTTTTTT.

With respect to this clonotype: The conserved closing phenylalanine or tryptophan is absent in this CDR3, likely reflecting a read error. This chain connects TRBV12-3 or TRBV12-4 to TRBJ2-3, with TRBD2 matching over 11 bases. The CDR3 extends over 16 amino acids. In nucleotides, the CDR3 is TGTACCAGCAGTATGGGACTAGCGGCCTGCACAGATACGCAGTATTGT. The encoded protein is CTSSMGLAACTDTQYC.

A word on this clonotype: An end of the junction differs from the germline gene, which may be a read error. The chain links TRBV6-2 or TRBV6-3 to TRBJ1-5; D perhaps matches TRBD1 (6 bases). Germline CDR1 and CDR2: MNHEY and SVGEGT. This CDR3 is built from 14 residues. CDR3 amino acids: CASGRAGAGKNKNF. Written as DNA, the CDR3 is TGTGCCAGCGGCAGGGCGGGGGCGGGGAAGAACAAGAATTTT.

J is TRBJ2-6 and V is TRBV28; a weak D match, TRBD1 (8 bases). Per the germline V gene, CDR1 is MDHEN and CDR2 is SYDVKM. CDR3 length equals 16 residues. The CDR3 is CDIWGGQVSGANVLTF. CDR3 DNA: TGTGACATATGGGGGGGACAGGTATCTGGGGCCAACGTCCTGACTTTC.

Turning to this clonotype: A read error may be the cause here, since a much bigger clone is one base away. The genes are TRBV5-4 and TRBJ1-2, with D maybe TRBD1 (6 bases). From germline, CDR1 is SGHNT and CDR2 YYREEE (reference sequence). CDR3 length: 13 residues. The DNA for the CDR3 is TGTGTCAGCAGCTTGGACAGAAACTATGGCTACACCTTC. The encoded protein is CVSSLDRNYGYTF. Looking up the rest from reference TRBV5-4 and TRBJ1-2 gives the full variable domain: ETGVTQSPTHLIKTRGQQVTLRCSSQSGHNTVSWYQQALGQGPQFIFQYYREEENGRGNFPPRFSGLQFPNYSSELNVNALELDDSALYLCVSSLDRNYGYTFGSGTRLTVV.

The sample holds one count of this clonotype. One end of the junction varies from germline; a read error may be responsible. This sequence joins TRBV4-1 and TRBJ1-2, with D uncertain. Germline values: CDR1 MGHRA, CDR2 YSYEKL. The CDR3 has 14 amino acids. This chain's CDR3 is CASSQDWYLDGYTF. CDR3 coding DNA: TGTGCCAGCAGCCAAGACTGGTATCTTGATGGCTACACCTTC.

The rearrangement links TRBV12-3 or TRBV12-4 to TRBJ2-3; D gene unclear. V dropped 6 bases and J dropped 12 bases, with 19 bases sitting between them. The CDR3 runs to 13 residues. The CDR3 spells CASRRTITETQYF. The DNA of the CDR3 is TGTGCCAGCAGACGAACTATCACAGAAACACAGTATTTT.

To note about this clonotype: An end of the junction differs from the germline gene, which may be a read error. The chain recombines TRBV29-1 with TRBJ2-5; a weak D match, TRBD1 (6 bases). The V gene's germline CDR1 is SQVTM and CDR2 ANQGSEA. The CDR3 has 12 amino acids. The CDR3 nucleotides read TGCAGCGTGGCCGACAGGCTCCAGACCCACTACTTC. This sequence encodes CSVADRLQTHYF.

In the case of this clonotype: A read error may account for a junction end that differs from germline. V and J are TRBV2 and TRBJ2-6, with TRBD1 matching 8 bases. CDR1 and CDR2 from the germline V gene are SNHLY and FYNNEI. This CDR3 has 16 residues. The CDR3 sequence is CAAAGTGVSGDNVLTF. The CDR3, as DNA: TGTGCCGCGGCCGGGACAGGAGTCTCTGGGGACAACGTCCTGACTTTC. The variable domain in full, completed from reference TRBV2 and TRBJ2-6, reads EPEVTQTPSHQVTQMGQEVILRCVPISNHLYFYWYRQILGQKVEFLVSFYNNEISEKSEIFDDQFSVERPDGSNFTLKIRSTKLEDSAMYFCAAAGTGVSGDNVLTFGAGSRLTVL.

The CDR3, as DNA: TGTGCCAGCAGGCCTACAGGGGGCTACTCCTACGAGCAGTACTTC. Protein sequence: CASRPTGGYSYEQYF. The rearrangement uses TRBV27 and TRBJ2-7; TRBD1 aligns across 9 bases. V lost 6 bases, J lost 0 bases, and 6 bases stayed unmatched. The CDR3 has 15 amino acids. Germline lookup yields CDR1 MNHEY and CDR2 SMNVEV (reference sequence).